This T cell receptor (beta chain) was captured in a study of a mutant IDH1 vaccine in newly diagnosed glioma. Study background: Treatment recipients were about 62% male and about 40% female, and their mean age was around 40 years. Former treatment meant radiotherapy, temozolomide, or both; the majority had gotten both. Findings and caveats of the study: Patients showed vaccine-induced immune responses at a rate of approximately 93%.

This clone occurred once. Its antigen is currently unknown. Time point reported: week 35, safety follow-up. What each vaccine dose contained was 300 ug of mutant IDH1 20-mer peptide, accompanied by topical imiquimod. The V end lost 7 bases, the J end lost 0 bases, and 14 bases lay between the germline ends. This CDR3 contains 14 residues. The germline V gene encodes CDR1 SGHDT and CDR2 YYEEEE. TCRdb's copy holds only in-frame clones and misses some; the assay was immunoSEQ multiplex PCR. The sample records about 32,000 clones, over 70% being singletons. The J gene is TRBJ2-7, the V gene TRBV5-6; TRBD2 is a possible D gene (7 bases). The starting material was PBMCs, obtained from a glioma patient whose treatment included an IDH1 peptide vaccine. This sequence was found in a woman aged 25 to 39 with glioma. Some clones in this sample may be carry-over from other donors' samples. The CDR3 nucleotides read TGTGCCAGCTCCGGGGGGCAAAGCTCCTACGAGCAGTACTTC. This codes for CASSGGQSSYEQYF.